This entry lists 5 T cell receptor beta chains sequenced from one sample in a study of T cell repertoires in cytomegalovirus infection. TCRdb analysed the reads with MiXCR anew, one entry per CDR3 protein. Of 200,000 to 300,000 distinct CDR3 sequences in the sample, around 12% were seen once. Sample: PBMCs. The receptors shown here come from a human donor in good health (CMV status not recorded). Some clones in this sample may be carry-over from other donors' samples.

This clonotype was seen ten or more times. This sequence joins TRBV6-1 and TRBJ2-3; 13 positions match TRBD2. In germline, CDR1 is MNHNS, CDR2 SASEGT. The V and J ends lost 5 bases and 6 bases, in that order; junction bases with no gene match: 8. The CDR3 runs 16 residues. The CDR3 DNA reads TGTGCCAGCAGTCCCACTAGCGGGAGGGCCATGGATACGCAGTATTTT. Protein sequence: CASSPTSGRAMDTQYF.

This clonotype was recorded many times. The chain is built from TRBV19 and TRBJ1-4; 8 bases fit TRBD1. The CDR3 runs 14 residues. V was pared by 7 bases and J by 6 bases, with 7 bases of the junction left unmatched. Germline V gives CDR1 LNHDA, CDR2 SQIVND (reference sequence). The CDR3 coding sequence is TGTGCCAGTACCCTGACAGGGGAGTATGAAAAACTGTTTTTT. Its translation is CASTLTGEYEKLFF.

This clonotype occurred many times. V usage is TRBV7-2 and J usage is TRBJ2-4; D gene ambiguous. CDR3 length: 15 residues. Germline loops: CDR1 SGHTA, CDR2 FQGNSA. V was cut by 6 bases and J by 0 bases, with 12 bases left in between. The CDR3: CASSPSDLAKNIQYF. The CDR3, as DNA: TGTGCCAGCAGTCCAAGCGACCTAGCCAAAAACATTCAGTACTTC.

This clonotype was counted a few times. V and J are TRBV6-6 and TRBJ2-1; D unresolved. CDR3 length: 14 amino acids. Germline lookup yields CDR1 MNHNY and CDR2 SVGAGI (reference sequence). V was pared by 2 bases and J by 1 base, with 6 bases between. The CDR3: CASSYVRSYNEQFF. DNA of the CDR3: TGTGCCAGCAGTTACGTCAGGTCCTACAATGAGCAGTTCTTC.

This clonotype showed up many times. V is TRBV19 and J is TRBJ1-1; tentative D call: TRBD1 (5 bases). The CDR3 totals 15 residues. CDR1 is LNHDA, CDR2 SQIVND, per germline (reference sequence). With 1 base removed from V and 4 bases from J, the gap between germline ends came to 13 bases. The CDR3 spells CASSIGVGRGTEAFF. In nucleotides, the CDR3 is TGTGCCAGTAGTATAGGGGTGGGGCGAGGCACTGAAGCTTTCTTT.